A selection of T cell receptor beta chains follows, all from one sample in a study of CD8 T cells in ankylosing spondylitis. TCRdb itself ran the 5' RACE reads through MiXCR, one entry per CDR3 protein. The sample shows more than 600,000 distinct CDR3 sequences, around 20% of them seen only once. What was sequenced was blood, either unsorted or a sorted T cell fraction (not recorded which). The origin of the receptors is a male donor with ankylosing spondylitis. The CDR3 runs from the conserved cysteine through the conserved F or W. The order of the fields is D gene, V gene, J gene, CDR3 protein. D genes are given only for firm matches.

d_call: NA
v_call: TRBV20-1
j_call: TRBJ1-1
cdr3_aa: CSAPMTGGGNTEAFF

d_call: NA
v_call: TRBV19
j_call: TRBJ2-2
cdr3_aa: CASRVQGRGAGELFF

d_call: TRBD1
v_call: TRBV29-1
j_call: TRBJ1-2
cdr3_aa: CSVRQGKENYGYTF

d_call: NA
v_call: TRBV29-1
j_call: TRBJ2-7
cdr3_aa: CSAATRSSYEQYF

d_call: TRBD1
v_call: TRBV2
j_call: TRBJ2-1
cdr3_aa: CASKQGIKTNEQFF

d_call: TRBD2
v_call: TRBV5-1
j_call: TRBJ2-5
cdr3_aa: CASRTTSGGPETQYF

d_call: NA
v_call: TRBV12-3/TRBV12-4
j_call: TRBJ1-2
cdr3_aa: CASSPGDGYGYTF

d_call: NA
v_call: TRBV7-9
j_call: TRBJ2-7
cdr3_aa: CASSSVAETYEQYF

d_call: TRBD2
v_call: TRBV13
j_call: TRBJ2-1
cdr3_aa: CASHLAGGPGEQFF

d_call: NA
v_call: TRBV29-1
j_call: TRBJ1-4
cdr3_aa: CGGEFNEKLFF

d_call: NA
v_call: TRBV12-3/TRBV12-4
j_call: TRBJ2-1
cdr3_aa: CASRLGLNEQFF

d_call: NA
v_call: TRBV24-1
j_call: TRBJ1-5
cdr3_aa: CATSDSPKGSGDQPQHF

d_call: NA
v_call: TRBV4-1
j_call: TRBJ1-6
cdr3_aa: CASSQDGARSTHSPLHF

d_call: NA
v_call: TRBV4-1
j_call: TRBJ1-2
cdr3_aa: CASSQEDRQVYGYTF

d_call: NA
v_call: TRBV15
j_call: TRBJ2-7
cdr3_aa: CATSRETGKLGYEQYF

d_call: NA
v_call: TRBV12-3/TRBV12-4
j_call: TRBJ2-4
cdr3_aa: CASSLAQNIQYF

d_call: NA
v_call: TRBV20-1
j_call: TRBJ1-4
cdr3_aa: CSASQGRQEKLFF

d_call: NA
v_call: TRBV5-5
j_call: TRBJ2-3
cdr3_aa: CASSFGRYNTDTQYF

d_call: NA
v_call: TRBV5-5
j_call: TRBJ1-5
cdr3_aa: CASSLIWGNQPQHF

d_call: NA
v_call: TRBV13
j_call: TRBJ1-2
cdr3_aa: CASSSNIERFYGYTF

d_call: NA
v_call: TRBV5-6
j_call: TRBJ1-5
cdr3_aa: CASTRTASNQPQHF

d_call: NA
v_call: TRBV25-1
j_call: TRBJ2-3
cdr3_aa: CASRQGHTDTQYF

d_call: NA
v_call: TRBV7-3
j_call: TRBJ2-2
cdr3_aa: CASSHGQAAGELFF

d_call: NA
v_call: TRBV7-3
j_call: TRBJ1-6
cdr3_aa: CASSLLGTANNSPLHF

d_call: NA
v_call: TRBV29-1
j_call: TRBJ2-7
cdr3_aa: CSVAPGSSYEQYF

d_call: TRBD1
v_call: TRBV12-3/TRBV12-4
j_call: TRBJ1-6
cdr3_aa: CASSPVEGALGGYNSPLHF

d_call: NA
v_call: TRBV7-9
j_call: TRBJ2-7
cdr3_aa: CASSSQARGWYEQYF

d_call: TRBD2
v_call: TRBV3-1
j_call: TRBJ2-3
cdr3_aa: CASSQGPSGTTDTQYF

d_call: NA
v_call: TRBV20-1
j_call: TRBJ2-2
cdr3_aa: CSASGAWNTGELFF